What follows are 6 T cell receptor beta chains derived from one specimen sequenced in a study of T cells after yellow fever vaccination. Each CDR3 protein is one row after TCRdb ran MiXCR on the 5' RACE reads. The data show a few hundred thousand distinct CDR3 sequences, with roughly 8.6% seen just once and 17% held by the top ten. Sequencing was performed on PBMCs, taken about 41 days after the first yellow fever vaccination. The receptors were gathered from a man in his late teens or twenties who received the YFV17D yellow fever vaccine.

This clonotype was counted a few times. The V and J genes are TRBV18 and TRBJ1-1; TRBD1 is a possible D gene (5 bases). Trimming removed 0 bases from V and 1 base from J, with 9 bases in between. This CDR3 has 15 amino acids. Germline values: CDR1 KGHSH, CDR2 LQKENI. The CDR3 DNA is TGTGCCAGCTCACCACCGCAGGGTCCGAACACTGAAGCTTTCTTT. It yields the protein CASSPPQGPNTEAFF.

The chain recombines TRBV5-1 with TRBJ1-1; the D gene is possibly TRBD1 (5 bases). Germline values: CDR1 SGHRS, CDR2 YFSETQ. Trimming pared 1 base from V and 1 base from J, leaving 8 bases between. This CDR3 spans 14 amino acids. CDR3 region: CASSLNTGNTEAFF. The CDR3, as DNA: TGCGCCAGCAGCTTGAATACAGGGAACACTGAAGCTTTCTTT. Full variable domain (outside the CDR3, taken from reference TRBV5-1 and TRBJ1-1): KAGVTQTPRYLIKTRGQQVTLSCSPISGHRSVSWYQQTPGQGLQFLFEYFSETQRNKGNFPGRFSGRQFSNSRSEMNVSTLELGDSALYLCASSLNTGNTEAFFGQGTRLTVV.

This clonotype was seen more than once but under ten times. The genes are TRBV5-6 and TRBJ2-7; D possibly corresponds to TRBD1 (6 bases). CDR3 size: 15 residues. Between the trimmed V and J ends, which lost 1 base and 2 bases, there was a span of 13 bases. Germline CDR1 SGHDT, CDR2 YYEEEE. The CDR3 coding sequence is TGTGCCAGCAGCTTGAACGGCGACAGGCCCTACGAGCAGTACTTC. Protein: CASSLNGDRPYEQYF.

This clonotype was detected ten times or more. The rearrangement joins TRBV7-9 to TRBJ1-6; D may be TRBD1 (5 bases). Germline V gene sequence: CDR1 SEHNR, CDR2 FQNEAQ (reference sequence). V lost 1 base to trimming and J lost 8 bases, with 9 bases between them. The CDR3 contains 14 residues. The CDR3 region is CASSLEDTDSPLHF. CDR3 sequence (DNA): TGTGCCAGCAGCTTAGAGGACACGGATTCACCCCTCCACTTT.

The gene calls are TRBV4-1 and TRBJ1-4; 7 nucleotides agree with TRBD1. The CDR3 spans 17 residues. CDR1 and CDR2 (germline): MGHRA, YSYEKL. The V and J ends lost 2 bases and 8 bases, in that order; junction bases with no gene match: 14. The CDR3: CASSQPIGQAASEKLFF. The DNA for the CDR3 is TGCGCCAGCAGCCAACCAATCGGACAGGCCGCATCCGAAAAACTGTTTTTT.

V gene TRBV29-1 combines with J gene TRBJ1-6; 9 nucleotides match TRBD1. This CDR3 spans 14 amino acids. Germline CDR1 is SQVTM and CDR2 is ANQGSEA. The trim removed 7 bases at V and 7 bases at J, leaving 8 bases unmatched. The CDR3 protein is CSATTGTGNSPLHF. DNA for the CDR3: TGCAGCGCAACTACCGGGACAGGGAATTCACCCCTCCACTTT.